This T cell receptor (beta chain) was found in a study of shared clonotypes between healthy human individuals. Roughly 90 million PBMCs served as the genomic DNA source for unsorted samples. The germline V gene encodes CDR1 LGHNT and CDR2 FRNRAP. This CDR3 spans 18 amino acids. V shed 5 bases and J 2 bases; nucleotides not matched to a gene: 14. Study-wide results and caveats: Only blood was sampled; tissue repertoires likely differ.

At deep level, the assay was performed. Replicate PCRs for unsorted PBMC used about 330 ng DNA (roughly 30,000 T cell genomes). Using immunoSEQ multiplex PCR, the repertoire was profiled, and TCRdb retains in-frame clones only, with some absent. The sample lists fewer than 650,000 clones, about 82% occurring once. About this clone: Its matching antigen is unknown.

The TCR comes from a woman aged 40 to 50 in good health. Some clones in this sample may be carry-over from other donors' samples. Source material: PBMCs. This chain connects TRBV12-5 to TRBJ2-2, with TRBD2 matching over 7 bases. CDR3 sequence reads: CASGASGRKGANTGELFF. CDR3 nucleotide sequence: TGTGCTAGTGGTGCATCCGGGAGGAAGGGAGCCAACACCGGGGAGCTGTTTTTT.